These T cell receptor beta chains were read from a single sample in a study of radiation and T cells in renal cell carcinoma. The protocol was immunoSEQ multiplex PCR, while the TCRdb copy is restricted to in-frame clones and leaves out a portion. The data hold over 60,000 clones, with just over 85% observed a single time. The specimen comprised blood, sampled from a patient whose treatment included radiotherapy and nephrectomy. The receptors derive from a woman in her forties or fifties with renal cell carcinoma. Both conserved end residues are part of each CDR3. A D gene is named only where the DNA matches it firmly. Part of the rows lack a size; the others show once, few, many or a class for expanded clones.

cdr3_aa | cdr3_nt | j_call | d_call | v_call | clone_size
CASSAGATGSGANVLTF | TGCGCCAGCAGCGCCGGTGCTACGGGCTCTGGGGCCAACGTCCTGACTTTC | TRBJ2-6 | . | TRBV5-1 | .
CASLAGGPVNEQFF | TGTGCCAGCTTAGCGGGAGGGCCGGTCAATGAGCAGTTCTTC | TRBJ2-1 | TRBD2 | TRBV7-2 | once
CASSIGQGVNEQYF | TGTGCCAGCAGCATAGGACAGGGGGTAAACGAGCAGTACTTC | TRBJ2-7 | TRBD1 | TRBV11-2 | .
CSVLAWQETQYF | TGCAGCGTGCTCGCATGGCAAGAGACCCAGTACTTC | TRBJ2-5 | . | TRBV29-1 | .
CAISEVQETQYF | TGTGCCATCAGTGAGGTTCAAGAGACCCAGTACTTC | TRBJ2-5 | . | TRBV10-3 | once
CASRTGQGTFF | TGTGCCAGCAGGACGGGACAGGGGACTTTCTTT | TRBJ1-1 | TRBD1 | TRBV6-6 | .
CASSLEGPRVSTEAFF | TGCGCCAGCAGCTTGGAGGGTCCAAGGGTGAGCACTGAAGCTTTCTTT | TRBJ1-1 | . | TRBV5-1 | .
CASSVESRGGETQYF | TGTGCCAGCAGCGTAGAATCAAGGGGAGGAGAGACCCAGTACTTC | TRBJ2-5 | . | TRBV9 | .
CASSLASPRPQHF | TGCGCCAGCAGCTTGGCCTCTCCGAGGCCCCAGCATTTT | TRBJ1-5 | . | TRBV5-1 | .
CASSQLAGFQETQYF | TGCGCCAGCAGCCAACTAGCGGGATTCCAAGAGACCCAGTACTTC | TRBJ2-5 | TRBD2 | TRBV4-3 | .
CAWSPGGTAAGFYGYTF | TGTGCCTGGAGTCCTGGGGGGACAGCTGCGGGTTTCTATGGCTACACCTTC | TRBJ1-2 | TRBD1 | TRBV30 | .
CASSAPWVAYNEQFF | TGTGCCAGCAGCGCCCCGTGGGTAGCCTACAATGAGCAGTTCTTC | TRBJ2-1 | . | TRBV5-6 | .
CASSPTQGVSYGYTF | TGTGCCAGCAGCCCCACGCAGGGGGTAAGCTATGGCTACACCTTC | TRBJ1-2 | TRBD1 | TRBV9 | .
CASSVASGSRTGELFF | TGTGCCAGCAGCGTAGCGAGCGGGAGCCGGACCGGGGAGCTGTTTTTT | TRBJ2-2 | TRBD2 | TRBV9 | .
CASSFGRRGGYTF | TGTGCCAGCAGTTTCGGCAGAAGGGGTGGCTACACCTTC | TRBJ1-2 | . | TRBV27 | few
CASSSGLNYGYTF | TGCGCCAGCAGCTCGGGACTGAACTATGGCTACACCTTC | TRBJ1-2 | . | TRBV5-1 | .
CASSQDAGANTGELFF | TGCGCCAGCAGCCAAGATGCGGGGGCGAACACCGGGGAGCTGTTTTTT | TRBJ2-2 | TRBD2 | TRBV4-1 | .
CASSLTDRLVDTQYF | TGCGCCAGCAGCTTGACCGACAGGTTGGTAGATACGCAGTATTTT | TRBJ2-3 | . | TRBV5-1 | .
CASSLAGDIKQETQYF | TGTGCCAGCAGCTTGGCTGGGGACATTAAGCAAGAGACCCAGTACTTC | TRBJ2-5 | . | TRBV5-4 | .
CASSLEGSPGELFF | TGTGCCAGTAGTTTGGAGGGTAGTCCCGGGGAGCTGTTTTTT | TRBJ2-2 | . | TRBV19 | .
CASSQEYGYTF | TGTGCCAGCAGCCAAGAGTATGGCTACACCTTC | TRBJ1-2 | . | TRBV4-2 | .
CASSSVMGQGYEQYF | TGTGCCAGCAGCTCAGTCATGGGACAGGGCTACGAGCAGTACTTC | TRBJ2-7 | TRBD1 | TRBV7-8 | .
CASSLAGGDGDYGYTF | TGTGCCAGCAGCCTGGCCGGGGGCGACGGGGACTATGGCTACACCTTC | TRBJ1-2 | . | TRBV27 | .